This T cell receptor (beta chain) was sequenced in a study of CD8+CD57+ T cells in acquired aplastic anemia. TCR beta VDJ and CDR3 profiles were obtained from a genomic DNA template. TCRdb re-called the reads with MiXCR, one entry per CDR3 protein. This sample has under 150,000 distinct CDR3 sequences, with approximately 41% found just once. Turning to this clonotype: Its specificity is unknown.

CD8+CD57+ cell expansion had been shown by flow cytometry in patients chosen for sequencing. The patients, all of them, had severe acquired aplastic anemia. Findings of the study overall: Patients and controls had in common 25 to 30 CD8+ CDR3 sequences. No significant difference in CD8+ Simpson's diversity was found between patients and controls.

V was shortened by 4 bases and J by 0 bases, with 10 bases between the two germline ends. The CDR3 is 15 residues long. Germline-derived CDR1 and CDR2 are LGHDT and YNNKEL (reference sequence). The sequence was obtained from a human donor with aplastic anemia. Sequencing was carried out using sorted CD4+, CD8+, or CD8+CD57+ T cells (not recorded which) from PBMCs. The chain carries TRBV3-1 and TRBJ1-5, with D tentatively TRBD1 (6 bases). The CDR3 DNA reads as TGTGCCAGCAGCCTGGGACATAATAGCAATCAGCCCCAGCATTTT. Its protein is CASSLGHNSNQPQHF.